Following are 9 T cell receptor beta chains from one sample sequenced in a study of T cells after yellow fever vaccination. Each CDR3 protein is one row after TCRdb ran MiXCR on the 5' RACE reads. The sample shows 300,000 or so distinct CDR3 sequences, about 4% of them seen only once. The sample was PBMCs, taken 5 days after the yellow fever booster vaccination. These receptors came from a man in his late teens or twenties who received the YFV17D yellow fever vaccine.

The sample holds many counts of this clonotype. The rearrangement uses TRBV7-3 and TRBJ1-1; D call uncertain. Trimming pared 4 bases from V and 5 bases from J, leaving 11 bases between. The CDR3 length is 13 residues. Looked up from germline, CDR1 is SGHTA and CDR2 is FQGTGA. The CDR3 DNA sequence: TGTGCCAGCAGCTCCCAAGAGGGTACTGAAGCTTTCTTT. This translates into CASSSQEGTEAFF.

The chain has TRBV20-1 and TRBJ2-7, with 9 nucleotides matching TRBD1. This CDR3 has 16 amino acids. Germline V lookup: CDR1 DFQATT, CDR2 SNEGSKA (reference sequence). Trimming removed 0 bases from V and 2 bases from J; junction bases left unmatched: 8. CDR3 in DNA: TGCAGTGCTAGAGATGAGGTGGACAGGGGCACCTACGAGCAGTACTTC. This encodes CSARDEVDRGTYEQYF.

This clonotype was picked up a small number of times. V and J are TRBV7-9 and TRBJ2-2; D not certain. This CDR3 has 16 residues. The V gene's germline CDR1 is SEHNR and CDR2 FQNEAQ (reference sequence). With 2 bases removed from V and 0 bases from J, the gap between germline ends came to 10 bases. The DNA of the CDR3 is TGTGCCAGCAGCTTACGCCGGAACGCGAACACCGGGGAGCTGTTTTTT. This encodes CASSLRRNANTGELFF.

V is TRBV4-1 and J is TRBJ2-1, with 7 bases fitting TRBD2. Losses at the gene ends were 0 bases for V and 10 bases for J; bases not matched to a gene: 3. The CDR3 has 13 residues. The germline V gene has CDR1 MGHRA and CDR2 YSYEKL. CDR3 protein: CASSQEAGREQFF. Written as DNA, the CDR3 is TGCGCCAGCAGCCAAGAAGCGGGGCGGGAGCAGTTCTTC.

Many counts were recorded for this clonotype. V usage is TRBV27 and J usage is TRBJ1-1, with 9 nucleotides matching TRBD1. Germline-derived CDR1 and CDR2 are MNHEY and SMNVEV (reference sequence). After removal of 6 bases from V and 9 bases from J, the junction contained 5 bases not matched to a gene. The CDR3 runs 12 residues. The CDR3 sequence: CASSFNRGQAFF. CDR3 DNA: TGTGCCAGCAGCTTCAACAGGGGGCAAGCTTTCTTT.

At least ten counts were recorded for this clonotype. This chain uses TRBV6-6 with TRBJ1-5, with TRBD1 matching over 8 bases. Per germline, CDR1 MNHNY and CDR2 SVGAGI (reference sequence). The V gene end was trimmed by 6 bases and the J gene end by 0 bases; junction bases not matched to a gene: 13. The CDR3 is 18 residues long. CDR3 in amino acids: CASSPRPGTGYSNQPQHF. CDR3 DNA: TGTGCCAGCAGCCCCCGACCCGGGACAGGCTATAGCAATCAGCCCCAGCATTTT.

The chain carries TRBV6-6 and TRBJ1-5; D is ambiguous. CDR1 MNHNY and CDR2 SVGAGI come from the germline V gene (reference sequence). This CDR3 region has 12 residues. Trimming left V 2 bases short and J 5 bases short, with 4 bases between. CDR3 DNA sequence: TGTGCCAGCAGTTACCTGGATCAGCCCCAGCATTTT. Translating it yields CASSYLDQPQHF.

Many counts were recorded for this clonotype. V gene TRBV4-1 combines with J gene TRBJ1-4; TRBD1 aligns across 8 bases. This CDR3 contains 17 residues. V shed 1 base, J shed 4 bases, and the junction held 8 bases outside the gene matches. From germline, CDR1 is MGHRA and CDR2 YSYEKL. This chain's CDR3 is CASSQAGQAFVNEKLFF. The CDR3, as DNA: TGCGCCAGCAGCCAAGCGGGACAGGCCTTTGTTAATGAAAAACTGTTTTTT.

In this sample, this clonotype turned up many times. This chain joins TRBV20-1 and TRBJ2-2, with a tentative D call TRBD2 (5 bases). Trimming cost V 4 bases and J 3 bases, with 6 bases left between them. The CDR3 loop spans 12 amino acids. Germline V gene lookup returns CDR1 DFQATT and CDR2 SNEGSKA (reference sequence). The CDR3 region has the DNA TGCAGTGCTAACGGGGACACCGGGGAGCTGTTTTTT. It is translated as CSANGDTGELFF.